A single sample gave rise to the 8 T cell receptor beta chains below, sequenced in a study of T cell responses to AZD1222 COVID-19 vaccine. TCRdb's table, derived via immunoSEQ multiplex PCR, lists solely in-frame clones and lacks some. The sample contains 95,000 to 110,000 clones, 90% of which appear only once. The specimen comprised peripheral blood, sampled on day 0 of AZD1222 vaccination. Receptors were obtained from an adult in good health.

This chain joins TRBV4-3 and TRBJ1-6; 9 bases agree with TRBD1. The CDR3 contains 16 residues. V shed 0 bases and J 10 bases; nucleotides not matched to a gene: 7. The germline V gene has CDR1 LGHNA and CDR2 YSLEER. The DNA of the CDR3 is TGCGCCAGCAGCCAAGATTCAGGACAGGGGATGTCACCCCTCCACTTT. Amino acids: CASSQDSGQGMSPLHF.

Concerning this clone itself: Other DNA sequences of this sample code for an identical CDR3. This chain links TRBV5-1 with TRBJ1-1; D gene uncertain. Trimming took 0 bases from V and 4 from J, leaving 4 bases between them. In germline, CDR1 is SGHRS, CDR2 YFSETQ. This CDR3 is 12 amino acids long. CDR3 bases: TGCGCCAGCAGCTTGGAGGGCACTGAAGCTTTCTTT. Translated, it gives CASSLEGTEAFF.

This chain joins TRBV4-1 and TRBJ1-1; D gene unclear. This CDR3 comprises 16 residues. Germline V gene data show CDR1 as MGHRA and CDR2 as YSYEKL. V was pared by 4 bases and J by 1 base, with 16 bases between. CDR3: CASSPRHQKTNTEAFF. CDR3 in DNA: TGCGCCAGCAGCCCCCGACATCAAAAGACGAACACTGAAGCTTTCTTT.

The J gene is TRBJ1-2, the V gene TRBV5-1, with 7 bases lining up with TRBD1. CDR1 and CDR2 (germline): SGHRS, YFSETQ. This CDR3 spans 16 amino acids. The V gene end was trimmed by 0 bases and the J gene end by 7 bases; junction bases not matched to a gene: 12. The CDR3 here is CASSLGGTVFWSGYTF. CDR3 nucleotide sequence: TGCGCCAGCAGCTTGGGGGGGACAGTCTTCTGGAGTGGCTACACCTTC.

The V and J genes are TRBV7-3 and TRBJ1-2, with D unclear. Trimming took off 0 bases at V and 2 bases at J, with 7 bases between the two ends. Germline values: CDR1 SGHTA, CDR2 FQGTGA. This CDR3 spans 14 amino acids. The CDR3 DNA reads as TGTGCCAGCAGCTTAACGGCAGGAAACTATGGCTACACCTTC. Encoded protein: CASSLTAGNYGYTF.

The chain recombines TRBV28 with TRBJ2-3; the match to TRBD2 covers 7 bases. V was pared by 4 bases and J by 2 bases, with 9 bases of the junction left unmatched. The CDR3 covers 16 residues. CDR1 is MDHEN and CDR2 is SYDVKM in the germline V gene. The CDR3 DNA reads TGTGCCAGCAGTTCCGGGGGGTACGAGTTCACAGATACGCAGTATTTT. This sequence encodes CASSSGGYEFTDTQYF.

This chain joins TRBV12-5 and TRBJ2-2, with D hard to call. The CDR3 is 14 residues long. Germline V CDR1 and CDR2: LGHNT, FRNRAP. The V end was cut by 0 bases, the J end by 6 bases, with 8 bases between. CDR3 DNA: TGTGCTAGTGGTTTGGTACCCCCTGCCGGGGAGCTGTTTTTT. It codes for CASGLVPPAGELFF.

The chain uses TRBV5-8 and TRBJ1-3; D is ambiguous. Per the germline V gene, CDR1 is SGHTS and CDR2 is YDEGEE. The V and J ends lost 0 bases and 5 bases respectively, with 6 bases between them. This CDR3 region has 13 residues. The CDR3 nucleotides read TGTGCCAGCAGCTTGGGGTACAGAAACACCATATATTTT. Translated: CASSLGYRNTIYF.